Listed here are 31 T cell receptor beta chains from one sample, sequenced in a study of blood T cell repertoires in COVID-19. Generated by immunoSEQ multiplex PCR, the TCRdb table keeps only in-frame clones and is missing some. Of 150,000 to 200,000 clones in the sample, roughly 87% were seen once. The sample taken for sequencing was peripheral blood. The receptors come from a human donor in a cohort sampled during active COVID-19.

The CDR3 DNA follows: TGTGCCAGCAGCTCCCAGGGTCACCAAGAGACCCAGTACTTC. Amino acids: CASSSQGHQETQYF. This chain links TRBV7-9 with TRBJ2-5; perhaps TRBD1 as D (5 bases). CDR1 and CDR2 from the germline V gene are SEHNR and FQNEAQ (reference sequence). The germline V and J ends were trimmed by 4 bases and 0 bases, with 9 bases remaining between them. CDR3 length equals 14 residues.

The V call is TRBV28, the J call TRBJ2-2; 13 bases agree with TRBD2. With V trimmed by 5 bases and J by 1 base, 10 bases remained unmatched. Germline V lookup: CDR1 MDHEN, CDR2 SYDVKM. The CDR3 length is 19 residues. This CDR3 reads CASSHRSGTSGVNTGELFF. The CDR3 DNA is TGTGCCAGCAGTCACCGATCCGGGACTAGCGGGGTGAACACCGGGGAGCTGTTTTTT.

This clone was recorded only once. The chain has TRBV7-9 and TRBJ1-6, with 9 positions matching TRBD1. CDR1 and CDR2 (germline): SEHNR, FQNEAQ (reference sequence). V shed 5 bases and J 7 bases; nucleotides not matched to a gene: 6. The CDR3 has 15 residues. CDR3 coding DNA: TGTGCCAGCAGCCCGATGGGGACAGGGAATTCACCCCTCCACTTT. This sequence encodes CASSPMGTGNSPLHF.

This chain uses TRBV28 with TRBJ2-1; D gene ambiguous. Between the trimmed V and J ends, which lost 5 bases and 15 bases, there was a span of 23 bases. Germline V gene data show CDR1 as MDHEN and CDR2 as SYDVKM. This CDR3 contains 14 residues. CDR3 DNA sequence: TGTGCCAGCAGTCCCTCCCTTCTAACAGTCCGCCTGTTCTTC. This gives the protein CASSPSLLTVRLFF.

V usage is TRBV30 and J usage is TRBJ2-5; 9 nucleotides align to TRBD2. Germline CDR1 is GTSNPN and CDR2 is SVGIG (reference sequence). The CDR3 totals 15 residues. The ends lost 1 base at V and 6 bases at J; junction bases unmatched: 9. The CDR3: CAWSGIAGEVKTQYF. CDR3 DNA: TGTGCCTGGAGTGGTATAGCGGGAGAGGTCAAGACCCAGTACTTC. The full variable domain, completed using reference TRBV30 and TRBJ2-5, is SQTIHQWPATLVQPVGSPLSLECTVEGTSNPNLYWYRQAAGRGLQLLFYSVGIGQISSEVPQNLSASRPQDRQFILSSKKLLLSDSGFYLCAWSGIAGEVKTQYFGPGTRLLVL.

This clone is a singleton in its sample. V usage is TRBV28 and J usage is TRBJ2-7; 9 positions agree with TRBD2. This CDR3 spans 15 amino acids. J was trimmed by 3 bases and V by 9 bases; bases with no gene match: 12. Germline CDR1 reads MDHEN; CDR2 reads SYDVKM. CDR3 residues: CARGGALAGSYEQYF. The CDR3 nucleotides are TGTGCCAGGGGAGGGGCCCTAGCGGGAAGCTACGAGCAGTACTTC.

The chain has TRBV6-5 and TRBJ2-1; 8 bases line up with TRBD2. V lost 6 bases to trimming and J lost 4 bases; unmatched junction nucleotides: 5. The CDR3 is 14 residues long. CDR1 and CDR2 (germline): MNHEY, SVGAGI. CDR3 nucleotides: TGTGCCAGCAGCGGGAGGGCCTGGTACAATGAGCAGTTCTTC. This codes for CASSGRAWYNEQFF.

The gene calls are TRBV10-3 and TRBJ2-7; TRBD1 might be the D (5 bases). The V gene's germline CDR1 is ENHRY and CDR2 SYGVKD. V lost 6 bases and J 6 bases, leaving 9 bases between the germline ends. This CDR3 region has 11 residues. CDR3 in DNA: TGTGCCATCAGCGTACAGGCCGAGCAGTACTTC. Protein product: CAISVQAEQYF.

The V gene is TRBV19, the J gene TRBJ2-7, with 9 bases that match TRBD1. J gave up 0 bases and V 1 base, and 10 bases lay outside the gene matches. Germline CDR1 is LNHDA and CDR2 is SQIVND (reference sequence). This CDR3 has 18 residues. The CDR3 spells CASSIGGPGTGSSYEQYF. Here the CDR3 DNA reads TGTGCCAGTAGTATAGGGGGCCCCGGGACAGGGAGCTCCTACGAGCAGTACTTC. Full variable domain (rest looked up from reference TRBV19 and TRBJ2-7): DGGITQSPKYLFRKEGQNVTLSCEQNLNHDAMYWYRQDPGQGLRLIYYSQIVNDFQKGDIAEGYSVSREKKESFPLTVTSAQKNPTAFYLCASSIGGPGTGSSYEQYFGPGTRLTVT.

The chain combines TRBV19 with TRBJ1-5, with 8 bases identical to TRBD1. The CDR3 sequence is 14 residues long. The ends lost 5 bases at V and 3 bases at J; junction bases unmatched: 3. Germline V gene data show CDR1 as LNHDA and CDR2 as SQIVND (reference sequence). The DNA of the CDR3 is TGTGCCAGTAGTGTGGACAGGGACAATCAGCCCCAGCATTTT. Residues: CASSVDRDNQPQHF.

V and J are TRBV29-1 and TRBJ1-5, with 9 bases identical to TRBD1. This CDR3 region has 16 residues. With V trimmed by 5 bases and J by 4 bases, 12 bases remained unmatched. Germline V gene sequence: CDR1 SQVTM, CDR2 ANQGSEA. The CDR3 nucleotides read TGCAGCGTTTCGGGACAGGGCGAGGGAGCGAATCAGCCCCAGCATTTT. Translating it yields CSVSGQGEGANQPQHF.

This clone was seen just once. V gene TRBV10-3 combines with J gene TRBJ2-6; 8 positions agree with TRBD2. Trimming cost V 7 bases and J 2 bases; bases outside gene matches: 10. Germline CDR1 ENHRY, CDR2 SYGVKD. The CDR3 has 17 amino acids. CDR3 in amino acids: CAITRGGGPTGANVLTF. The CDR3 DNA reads TGTGCCATCACCCGGGGGGGAGGGCCAACTGGGGCCAACGTCCTGACTTTC.

The CDR3 region has the DNA TGTGCCAGCAGCTTGGATCAGGGGATGGGCGAGCAGTACTTC. Translating gives CASSLDQGMGEQYF. This chain uses TRBV5-4 with TRBJ2-7; D is perhaps TRBD1 (6 bases). Germline V gene sequence: CDR1 SGHNT, CDR2 YYREEE (reference sequence). This CDR3 has 14 residues. The V and J ends lost 0 bases and 6 bases respectively, with 13 bases between them. Filled out from reference TRBV5-4 and TRBJ2-7, the complete variable domain reads ETGVTQSPTHLIKTRGQQVTLRCSSQSGHNTVSWYQQALGQGPQFIFQYYREEENGRGNFPPRFSGLQFPNYSSELNVNALELDDSALYLCASSLDQGMGEQYFGPGTRLTVT.

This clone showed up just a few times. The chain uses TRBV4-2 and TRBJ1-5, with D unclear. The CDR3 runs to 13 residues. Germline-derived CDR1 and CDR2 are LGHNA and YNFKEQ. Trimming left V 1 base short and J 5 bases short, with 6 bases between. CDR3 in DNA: TGTGCCAGCAGCCAAGTAGAATATCAGCCCCAGCATTTT. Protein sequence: CASSQVEYQPQHF.

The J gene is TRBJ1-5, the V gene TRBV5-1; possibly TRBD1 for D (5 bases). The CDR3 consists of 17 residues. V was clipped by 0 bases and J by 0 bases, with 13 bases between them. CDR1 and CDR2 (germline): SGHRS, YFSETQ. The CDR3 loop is CASSLGPDGGSNQPQHF. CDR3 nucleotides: TGCGCCAGCAGCTTGGGTCCCGACGGGGGTAGCAATCAGCCCCAGCATTTT.

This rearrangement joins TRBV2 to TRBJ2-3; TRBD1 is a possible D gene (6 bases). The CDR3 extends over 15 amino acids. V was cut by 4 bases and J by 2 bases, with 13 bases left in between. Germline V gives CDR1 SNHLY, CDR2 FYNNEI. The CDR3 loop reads CASSGWAGDTDTQYF. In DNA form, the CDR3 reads TGTGCCAGCAGTGGGTGGGCAGGGGACACAGATACGCAGTATTTT.

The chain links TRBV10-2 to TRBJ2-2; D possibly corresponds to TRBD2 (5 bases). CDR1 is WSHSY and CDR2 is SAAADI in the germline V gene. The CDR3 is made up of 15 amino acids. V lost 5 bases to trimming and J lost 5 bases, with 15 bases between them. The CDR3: CASSPPRAGTGELFF. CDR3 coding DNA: TGCGCCAGCAGTCCCCCGAGGGCCGGAACCGGGGAGCTGTTTTTT.

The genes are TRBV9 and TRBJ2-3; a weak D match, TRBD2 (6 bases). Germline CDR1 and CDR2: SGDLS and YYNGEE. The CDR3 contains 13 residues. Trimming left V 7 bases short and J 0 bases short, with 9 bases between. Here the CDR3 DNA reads TGTGCCAGCCAGCGGGCTAGCACAGATACGCAGTATTTT. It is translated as CASQRASTDTQYF.

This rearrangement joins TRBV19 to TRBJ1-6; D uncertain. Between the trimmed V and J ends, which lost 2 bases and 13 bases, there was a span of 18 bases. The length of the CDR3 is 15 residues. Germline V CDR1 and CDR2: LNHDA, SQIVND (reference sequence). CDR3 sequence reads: CASSIIGEARPPLHF. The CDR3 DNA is TGTGCCAGTAGTATAATTGGAGAGGCCCGGCCCCCCCTCCACTTT.

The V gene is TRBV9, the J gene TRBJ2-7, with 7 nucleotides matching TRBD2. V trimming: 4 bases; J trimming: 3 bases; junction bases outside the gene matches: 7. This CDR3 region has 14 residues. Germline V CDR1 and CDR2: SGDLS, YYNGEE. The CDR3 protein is CASSPDGGSYEQYF. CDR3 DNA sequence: TGTGCCAGCAGCCCGGACGGGGGGAGCTACGAGCAGTACTTC.

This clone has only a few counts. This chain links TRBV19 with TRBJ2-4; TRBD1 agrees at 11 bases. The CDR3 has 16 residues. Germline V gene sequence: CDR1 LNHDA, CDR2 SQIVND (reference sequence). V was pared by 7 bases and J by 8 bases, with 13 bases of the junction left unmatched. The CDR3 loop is CASTAGRTGGADIQYF. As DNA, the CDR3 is TGTGCCAGTACCGCCGGCCGGACAGGGGGCGCGGACATTCAGTACTTC.

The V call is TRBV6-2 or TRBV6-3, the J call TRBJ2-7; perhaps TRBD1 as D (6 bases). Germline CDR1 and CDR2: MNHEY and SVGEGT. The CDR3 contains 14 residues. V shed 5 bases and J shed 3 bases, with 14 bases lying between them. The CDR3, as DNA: TGTGCCAGCAGTCTACGCACAGGGTTCTACGAGCAGTACTTC. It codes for CASSLRTGFYEQYF.

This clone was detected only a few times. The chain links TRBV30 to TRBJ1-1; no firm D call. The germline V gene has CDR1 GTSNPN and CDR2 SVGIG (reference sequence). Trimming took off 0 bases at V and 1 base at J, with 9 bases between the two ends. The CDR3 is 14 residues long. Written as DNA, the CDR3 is TGTGCCTGGAGTGTACCAGAGGGGAACACTGAAGCTTTCTTT. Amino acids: CAWSVPEGNTEAFF.

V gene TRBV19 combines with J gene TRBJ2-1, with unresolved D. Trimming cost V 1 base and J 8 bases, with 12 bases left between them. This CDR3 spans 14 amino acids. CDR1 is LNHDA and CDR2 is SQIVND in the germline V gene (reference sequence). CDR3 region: CASSIAIRLDEQFF. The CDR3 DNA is TGTGCCAGTAGTATAGCCATCAGGCTTGATGAGCAGTTCTTC.

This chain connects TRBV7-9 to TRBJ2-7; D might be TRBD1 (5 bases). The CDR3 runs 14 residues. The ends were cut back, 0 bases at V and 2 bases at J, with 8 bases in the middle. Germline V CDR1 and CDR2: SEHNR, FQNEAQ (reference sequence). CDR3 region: CASSLADSPYEQYF. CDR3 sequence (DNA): TGTGCCAGCAGCTTAGCTGACAGTCCCTACGAGCAGTACTTC.

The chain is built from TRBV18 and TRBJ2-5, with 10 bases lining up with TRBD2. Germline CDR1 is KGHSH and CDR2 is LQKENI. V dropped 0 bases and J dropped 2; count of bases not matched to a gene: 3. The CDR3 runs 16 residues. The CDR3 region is CASSPPASGGQETQYF. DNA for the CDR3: TGTGCCAGCTCACCACCGGCTAGCGGGGGACAAGAGACCCAGTACTTC.

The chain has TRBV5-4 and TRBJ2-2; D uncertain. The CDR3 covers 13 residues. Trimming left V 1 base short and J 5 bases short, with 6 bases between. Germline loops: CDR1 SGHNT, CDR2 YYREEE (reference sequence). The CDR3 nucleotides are TGTGCCAGCAGCTTGACGGTAACCGGGGAGCTGTTTTTT. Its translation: CASSLTVTGELFF.

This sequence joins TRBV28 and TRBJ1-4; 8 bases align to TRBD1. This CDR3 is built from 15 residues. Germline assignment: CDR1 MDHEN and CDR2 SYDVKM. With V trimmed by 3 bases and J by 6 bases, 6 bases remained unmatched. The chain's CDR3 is CASSFWTGFDEKLFF. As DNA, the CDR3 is TGTGCCAGCAGTTTCTGGACAGGGTTTGATGAAAAACTGTTTTTT. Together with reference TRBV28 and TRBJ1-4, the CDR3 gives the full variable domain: DVKVTQSSRYLVKRTGEKVFLECVQDMDHENMFWYRQDPGLGLRLIYFSYDVKMKEKGDIPEGYSVSREKKERFSLILESASTNQTSMYLCASSFWTGFDEKLFFGSGTQLSVL.

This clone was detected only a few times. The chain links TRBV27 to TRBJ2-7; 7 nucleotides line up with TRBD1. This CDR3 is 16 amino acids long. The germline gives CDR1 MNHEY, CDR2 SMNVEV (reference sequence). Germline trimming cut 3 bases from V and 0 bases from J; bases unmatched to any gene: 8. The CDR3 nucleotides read TGTGCCAGCAGTTTTGCAGGGGGTAGTAGCTCCTACGAGCAGTACTTC. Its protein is CASSFAGGSSSYEQYF.

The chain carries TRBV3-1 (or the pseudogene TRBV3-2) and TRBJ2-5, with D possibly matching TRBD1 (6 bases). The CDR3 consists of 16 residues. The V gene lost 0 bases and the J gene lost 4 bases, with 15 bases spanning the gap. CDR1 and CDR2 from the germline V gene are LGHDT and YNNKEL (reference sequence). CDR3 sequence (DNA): TGTGCCAGCAGCCAAGAACGAGGGGGACGTGCAGAGACCCAGTACTTC. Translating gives CASSQERGGRAETQYF.

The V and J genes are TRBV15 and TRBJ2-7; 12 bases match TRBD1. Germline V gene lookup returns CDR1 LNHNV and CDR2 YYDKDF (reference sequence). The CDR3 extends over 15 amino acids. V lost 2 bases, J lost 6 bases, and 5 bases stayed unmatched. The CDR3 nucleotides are TGTGCCACCAGCAGATCCGGGACAGGGGGCTTCGAGCAGTACTTC. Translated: CATSRSGTGGFEQYF.